This passage covers 12 T cell receptor beta chains from one sample sequenced in a study of T-cell memory formation after mild COVID-19. TCRdb re-called the 5' RACE reads through MiXCR, storing one row per CDR3 protein. The repertoire holds under 700,000 distinct CDR3 sequences, with around 20% as singletons. The specimen was PBMCs or a T cell subset sorted from them (not recorded which). The receptors were gathered from an adult woman who had mild COVID-19 (a few samples of this study predate the infection). Cell type and time point are not known.

This chain joins TRBV20-1 and TRBJ2-7; D remains unclear. The germline V and J ends were trimmed by 1 base and 0 bases, with 7 bases remaining between them. Germline V gene data show CDR1 as DFQATT and CDR2 as SNEGSKA (reference sequence). The CDR3 extends over 13 amino acids. The CDR3 protein is CSARVGNSYEQYF. In nucleotides, the CDR3 is TGCAGTGCTAGAGTGGGGAACTCCTACGAGCAGTACTTC.

This clonotype was counted a few times. The rearrangement joins TRBV12-3 or TRBV12-4 to TRBJ2-3; no reliable D call. The V end was cut by 8 bases, the J end by 4 bases, with 10 bases between. This CDR3 spans 12 amino acids. CDR3 loop: CASRLHPDTQYF. The CDR3 region has the DNA TGTGCCAGCCGTCTCCATCCAGATACGCAGTATTTT.

The chain joins TRBV7-9 to TRBJ2-7, with 9 bases aligning to TRBD2. Trimming removed 5 bases from V and 7 bases from J; junction bases left unmatched: 15. The CDR3 length is 16 residues. Germline V lookup: CDR1 SEHNR, CDR2 FQNEAQ (reference sequence). DNA of the CDR3: TGTGCCAGCAGCCCTGGCCCCGCGGGAGGGCCGGGGGAGCAGTACTTC. Translation: CASSPGPAGGPGEQYF.

The chain couples TRBV7-9 to TRBJ2-7, with TRBD1 matching 8 bases. There are 16 residues in the CDR3. Germline-derived CDR1 and CDR2 are SEHNR and FQNEAQ (reference sequence). V shed 4 bases and J 3 bases; nucleotides not matched to a gene: 11. In DNA, the CDR3 is TGTGCCAGCAGCTCCAATCTCAGGGGGCCCCTCTACGAGCAGTACTTC. Translated: CASSSNLRGPLYEQYF.

This clonotype has more than one count but fewer than ten. This rearrangement joins TRBV12-3 or TRBV12-4 to TRBJ2-5; 8 nucleotides agree with TRBD2. The CDR3 spans 15 residues. V was pared by 2 bases and J by 5 bases, with 7 bases of the junction left unmatched. CDR3 DNA: TGTGCCAGCAGTTTAAGTGGACTAGCAGACGAGACCCAGTACTTC. This gives the protein CASSLSGLADETQYF.

This chain links TRBV9 with TRBJ2-1; 10 bases are shared with TRBD2. Trimming removed 2 bases from V and 1 base from J; junction bases left unmatched: 9. The V gene's germline CDR1 is SGDLS and CDR2 YYNGEE. This CDR3 spans 18 amino acids. In nucleotides, the CDR3 is TGTGCCAGCAGCGTCCCGCTAGCGGGAGAGGAGTCCTACAATGAGCAGTTCTTC. It specifies CASSVPLAGEESYNEQFF.

The genes are TRBV5-1 and TRBJ2-7, with 9 bases that match TRBD1. The germline V gene has CDR1 SGHRS and CDR2 YFSETQ. The CDR3 runs 16 residues. Trimming removed 3 bases from V and 3 bases from J; junction bases left unmatched: 10. CDR3 sequence reads: CASSSPRDRVDYEQYF. The CDR3 DNA reads TGCGCCAGCAGCTCACCCCGGGACAGGGTGGACTACGAGCAGTACTTC.

In this sample, this clonotype turned up a few times. The rearrangement uses TRBV5-6 and TRBJ2-7; 7 bases match TRBD1. Germline loops: CDR1 SGHDT, CDR2 YYEEEE. Losses at the gene ends were 4 bases for V and 3 bases for J; bases not matched to a gene: 4. The CDR3 has 13 amino acids. The CDR3 is CASSKTGVYEQYF. For the CDR3, the DNA is TGTGCCAGCAGCAAAACAGGGGTCTACGAGCAGTACTTC.

The V and J genes are TRBV4-2 and TRBJ1-2; 12 bases are shared with TRBD1. The CDR3 spans 18 residues. Germline V CDR1 and CDR2: LGHNA, YNFKEQ. V shed 1 base, J shed 1 base, and the junction held 7 bases outside the gene matches. CDR3 DNA sequence: TGTGCCAGCAGCCAAGTGGGACAGGGGGCCCACCGTAACTATGGCTACACCTTC. This sequence encodes CASSQVGQGAHRNYGYTF.

This clonotype was found a few times. The rearrangement uses TRBV7-9 and TRBJ1-2; D gene unclear. Germline lookup yields CDR1 SEHNR and CDR2 FQNEAQ (reference sequence). Trimming removed 2 bases from V and 5 bases from J, with 9 bases in between. The CDR3 length is 13 residues. The CDR3 sequence is CASSLLELYGYTF. CDR3 DNA sequence: TGTGCCAGCAGCTTACTAGAGCTTTATGGCTACACCTTC. Using reference TRBV7-9 and TRBJ1-2 for the parts outside the CDR3, the full variable domain is DTGVSQNPRHKITKRGQNVTFRCDPISEHNRLYWYRQTLGQGPEFLTYFQNEAQLEKSRLLSDRFSAERPKGSFSTLEIQRTEQGDSAMYLCASSLLELYGYTFGSGTRLTVV.

The chain carries TRBV5-6 and TRBJ2-1, with D possibly matching TRBD2 (5 bases). CDR1 SGHDT and CDR2 YYEEEE come from the germline V gene. The CDR3 totals 15 residues. V shed 2 bases and J shed 7 bases, with 16 bases lying between them. This CDR3 reads CASSLRGYGVNEQFF. CDR3 DNA: TGTGCCAGCAGCTTACGAGGATACGGGGTGAATGAGCAGTTCTTC.

J is TRBJ1-2 and V is TRBV4-1; D is unresolved. CDR3 length: 14 amino acids. Germline CDR1 is MGHRA and CDR2 is YSYEKL. Trimming cost V 3 bases and J 8 bases, with 16 bases left between them. The CDR3 loop reads CASSHRHGENGYTF. The CDR3 region has the DNA TGCGCCAGCAGCCATCGTCATGGGGAGAACGGCTACACCTTC.